The clone carrying this T cell receptor (beta chain) is a singleton in its sample. The antigen is undetermined. With V trimmed by 4 bases and J by 5 bases, 6 bases remained unmatched. This CDR3 has 15 amino acids. Germline values: CDR1 LNHDA, CDR2 SQIVND (reference sequence). Specified time point: baseline pretreatment blood. Treatment: 15 Gy SBRT to primary tumor, nephrectomy 4 weeks later. Blood was sampled at baseline, 2 weeks and 4 weeks after SBRT. Clear cell pathology was present in this patient's renal cell carcinoma. This record comes from a study of radiation and T cells in renal cell carcinoma. Sequencing was performed with immunoSEQ multiplex PCR; in TCRdb, only in-frame clones are kept and a portion is missing. The data show about 150,000 clones, roughly nine tenths seen once. General study findings and limits: In blood, top tumor clones expanded by 2 weeks, shrinking by 4.

The specimen comprised blood, sampled from a patient whose treatment included radiotherapy and nephrectomy. The chain combines TRBV19 with TRBJ2-1, with TRBD2 matching over 9 bases. The TCR comes from a woman in her 70s with renal cell carcinoma. CDR3 nucleotide sequence: TGTGCCAGTAGTAGAGCGGGGGGTTCTAACAATGAGCAGTTCTTC. Translated: CASSRAGGSNNEQFF. Combining the CDR3 with reference TRBV19 and TRBJ2-1 gives the whole variable domain DGGITQSPKYLFRKEGQNVTLSCEQNLNHDAMYWYRQDPGQGLRLIYYSQIVNDFQKGDIAEGYSVSREKKESFPLTVTSAQKNPTAFYLCASSRAGGSNNEQFFGPGTRLTVL.